The 8 T cell receptor beta chains reported below all come from one sample, sequenced in a study of technical replicates of blood from a handful of donors. Method: immunoSEQ multiplex PCR; TCRdb's copy keeps in-frame clones and lacks some. The repertoire holds roughly 71,000 clones, with 95% to 96% as singletons. Sequencing was performed on T cells isolated from PBMCs. Source of these receptors: a human donor in good health.

The V and J genes are TRBV28 and TRBJ2-5; D is unclear. V lost 5 bases and J lost 1, with 11 bases in between. The germline gives CDR1 MDHEN, CDR2 SYDVKM. The CDR3 sequence is 14 residues long. The CDR3 nucleotides are TGTGCCAGCAGTCCTAACGAATCCCAAGAGACCCAGTACTTC. Its protein is CASSPNESQETQYF.

This rearrangement joins TRBV10-1 to TRBJ2-2, with 10 bases identical to TRBD1. This CDR3 comprises 13 residues. Germline V gene lookup returns CDR1 WNHNN and CDR2 SYGVQD (reference sequence). The V gene end was trimmed by 6 bases and the J gene end by 5 bases; junction bases not matched to a gene: 0. The CDR3 bases are TGCGCCAGCAGGGACAGGGGGACCGGGGAGCTGTTTTTT. Translation gives CASRDRGTGELFF.

The J gene is TRBJ2-7, the V gene TRBV18, with unresolved D. This CDR3 has 17 residues. Per germline, CDR1 KGHSH and CDR2 LQKENI. V lost 1 base to trimming and J lost 0 bases, with 16 bases between them. CDR3 coding DNA: TGTGCCAGCTCACCACGAAGTACAGTCGAAAGCTCCTACGAGCAGTACTTC. It codes for CASSPRSTVESSYEQYF.

V is TRBV9 and J is TRBJ2-1; maybe TRBD2 (5 bases). The CDR3 has 15 amino acids. CDR1 is SGDLS and CDR2 is YYNGEE in the germline V gene. V shed 4 bases and J shed 8 bases, with 19 bases lying between them. CDR3 in DNA: TGTGCCAGCAGCCCCCAGGAGGTATTTTTATATGAGCAGTTCTTC. This encodes CASSPQEVFLYEQFF.

The chain uses TRBV5-1 and TRBJ2-5; possible D gene TRBD2, 6 bases. Germline CDR1 SGHRS, CDR2 YFSETQ. CDR3 length equals 16 residues. V was pared by 0 bases and J by 3 bases, with 15 bases between. The CDR3 bases are TGCGCCAGCAGCTTGGTCCCCGGTGGCGGGGAAGAGACCCAGTACTTC. Its translation is CASSLVPGGGEETQYF.

The chain links TRBV11-2 to TRBJ1-1; no clear D gene. CDR1 is SGHAT and CDR2 is FQNNGV in the germline V gene. This CDR3 comprises 14 residues. V was cut by 5 bases and J by 3 bases, with 13 bases left in between. CDR3 in DNA: TGTGCCAGCAGCCCCCTCACTGAGGACACTGAAGCTTTCTTT. Encoded protein: CASSPLTEDTEAFF. Variable domain in full (rest from reference TRBV11-2 and TRBJ1-1): EAGVAQSPRYKIIEKRQSVAFWCNPISGHATLYWYQQILGQGPKLLIQFQNNGVVDDSQLPKDRFSAERLKGVDSTLKIQPAKLEDSAVYLCASSPLTEDTEAFFGQGTRLTVV.

This sequence joins TRBV21-1 and TRBJ2-7; the DNA was not compared with TRBD2, the D call given in the table. TRBV21-1 is reported as a pseudogene. The CDR3 sequence is 17 residues long. The CDR3 bases are TGTGCCAGCAGAGAGGGGGCAGCGGGAGGGTTCCCCCCCGAGCAGTACTTC. As protein: CASREGAAGGFPPEQYF.

The count of this clone is one. The rearrangement joins TRBV28 to TRBJ2-6; maybe TRBD1 (6 bases). CDR3 size: 20 residues. Germline CDR1 is MDHEN and CDR2 is SYDVKM. V lost 3 bases and J lost 0, with 21 bases in between. The CDR3 region is CASSFPKDRSWYSGANVLTF. The CDR3 DNA reads as TGTGCCAGCAGTTTCCCCAAAGACAGGTCGTGGTACTCTGGGGCCAACGTCCTGACTTTC.